This T cell receptor (beta chain) was identified in a study of neurological immune-mediated disorders. Broader study findings: The multiple sclerosis repertoire cluster had no association with any clinical or MRI feature.

This clonotype came up many times. Its antigen is unidentified. The V gene's germline CDR1 is MNHEY and CDR2 SVGAGI. The CDR3 is 13 residues long. The V end was cut by 7 bases, the J end by 0 bases, with 9 bases between. In each sequencing run, over 180 million TCR-beta sequences were generated from 15-18 subjects. TCRdb reanalysed the 5' RACE reads using MiXCR and keeps one entry per CDR3 protein. The profile shows approximately 60,000 distinct CDR3 sequences, approximately 4.4% of them singletons. The chain combines TRBV6-5 with TRBJ1-1; D possibly corresponds to TRBD1 (5 bases). The receptor was isolated from a man aged 45-60 years with multiple sclerosis. Material: PBMCs. The CDR3 region is CASTGSLNTEAFF. CDR3 coding DNA: TGTGCCAGCACAGGGTCCTTGAACACTGAAGCTTTCTTT.